These T cell receptor beta chains were read from a single sample in a study of T-cell memory formation after mild COVID-19. TCRdb reanalysed the 5' RACE reads using MiXCR and keeps one entry per CDR3 protein. Of approximately 450,000 distinct CDR3 sequences in the sample, around a sixth were seen once. The sample was PBMCs or a T cell subset sorted from them (not recorded which). Receptor source: an adult woman who had mild COVID-19 (a few samples of this study predate the infection). Cell type and time point are not known. Both conserved end residues are part of each CDR3. The D gene is left open where the match is weak. Clone size is given for some rows only: seen once, a few or many times, or a class if the clone is expanded.

size	V	D	J	CDR3	DNA
.	TRBV13	TRBD1	TRBJ1-2	CASSGSGTGDGYTF	TGTGCCAGCAGCGGATCCGGGACAGGGGACGGCTACACCTTC
few	TRBV4-1	.	TRBJ2-5	CASSQDETRKETQYF	TGCGCCAGCAGCCAAGATGAGACTAGGAAAGAGACCCAGTACTTC
.	TRBV11-3	TRBD2	TRBJ2-7	CASSSSGGDSYEQYF	TGTGCCAGCAGTTCGAGTGGGGGGGACTCCTACGAGCAGTACTTC
.	TRBV19	.	TRBJ2-1	CASSTTEYNEQFF	TGTGCCAGTAGTACGACAGAATACAATGAGCAGTTCTTC
.	TRBV4-2	TRBD2	TRBJ2-3	CASSQDASGGADTQYF	TGTGCCAGCAGCCAAGATGCTTCGGGAGGGGCAGATACGCAGTATTTT
.	TRBV27	.	TRBJ2-1	CASSPTLIDEQFF	TGTGCCAGCAGCCCAACCCTCATCGATGAGCAGTTCTTC
.	TRBV10-3	TRBD1	TRBJ2-7	CAISVPGQAYEQYF	TGTGCCATCAGTGTTCCGGGACAGGCCTACGAGCAGTACTTC
.	TRBV5-6	.	TRBJ2-3	CASSLKLASWADTQYF	TGTGCCAGCAGCTTGAAATTGGCTAGCTGGGCAGATACGCAGTATTTT
few	TRBV4-2	TRBD1	TRBJ2-7	CASSQAQGTASYEQYF	TGTGCCAGCAGCCAAGCCCAGGGGACAGCCTCCTACGAGCAGTACTTC
few	TRBV4-3	.	TRBJ2-1	CASRGGLSSYNEQFF	TGCGCCAGCAGAGGCGGTCTGAGCTCCTACAATGAGCAGTTCTTC
.	TRBV6-5	TRBD1	TRBJ2-7	CASSPTGQGAYEQYF	TGTGCCAGCAGCCCAACAGGACAGGGGGCCTACGAGCAGTACTTC
few	TRBV12-3/TRBV12-4	TRBD1	TRBJ1-2	CASSPGQGTGYTF	TGTGCCAGCAGTCCCGGACAGGGTACTGGCTACACCTTC
few	TRBV10-3	.	TRBJ2-5	CAIRTAQETQYF	TGTGCCATCCGGACAGCACAAGAGACCCAGTACTTC
few	TRBV5-1	TRBD2	TRBJ2-3	CASSSGLAGDHTDTQYF	TGCGCCAGCAGCTCGGGACTAGCGGGGGACCACACAGATACGCAGTATTTT
.	TRBV4-2	TRBD2	TRBJ2-7	CASSESGGASYEQYF	TGTGCCAGCAGCGAAAGCGGGGGGGCATCCTACGAGCAGTACTTC
.	TRBV7-8	TRBD1	TRBJ2-5	CASSLPRDRGLQETQYF	TGTGCCAGCAGCTTACCCCGGGACAGGGGATTGCAAGAGACCCAGTACTTC
many	TRBV14	TRBD2	TRBJ2-1	CASSQELAIHEQFF	TGTGCCAGCAGCCAAGAACTAGCGATCCATGAGCAGTTCTTC
.	TRBV12-3/TRBV12-4	TRBD1	TRBJ2-1	CASSSWDRRTYNEQFF	TGTGCCAGCAGTTCCTGGGACAGGAGAACCTACAATGAGCAGTTCTTC
.	TRBV5-6	.	TRBJ2-1	CASSLLQNSRNEQFF	TGTGCCAGCAGCTTGTTGCAGAACTCTAGGAATGAGCAGTTCTTC
few	TRBV29-1	.	TRBJ2-7	CSVEDLSYEQYF	TGCAGCGTTGAAGACCTCTCCTACGAGCAGTACTTC
few	TRBV6-5	TRBD2	TRBJ2-7	CASSEGLAYEQYF	TGTGCCAGCAGTGAGGGACTAGCTTACGAGCAGTACTTC
.	TRBV7-8	TRBD2	TRBJ2-3	CASSFQVAGDTDTQYF	TGTGCCAGCAGCTTCCAAGTAGCGGGGGACACAGATACGCAGTATTTT
.	TRBV18	TRBD1	TRBJ2-1	CASSSTGVGDEQFF	TGTGCCAGCTCTTCCACAGGGGTCGGAGATGAGCAGTTCTTC
.	TRBV29-1	TRBD2	TRBJ2-1	CSAAGTSANNEQFF	TGCAGCGCCGCTGGGACTAGCGCCAACAATGAGCAGTTCTTC
many	TRBV5-1	TRBD2	TRBJ2-5	CASSLTGLAQETQYF	TGCGCCAGCAGCTTGACGGGACTAGCCCAAGAGACCCAGTACTTC
few	TRBV5-5	TRBD1	TRBJ2-2	CASSFGQVELFF	TGTGCCAGCAGCTTTGGACAGGTCGAGCTGTTTTTT
.	TRBV7-6	TRBD2	TRBJ2-3	CASSTRTSGTADTQYF	TGTGCCAGCAGCACCCGGACTAGCGGGACCGCAGATACGCAGTATTTT
.	TRBV4-1	.	TRBJ1-2	CASSQELAVPSGYTF	TGCGCCAGCAGCCAAGAATTGGCAGTCCCTTCCGGCTACACCTTC
few	TRBV7-2	.	TRBJ2-5	CASSRDREETQYF	TGTGCCAGCAGCCGTGACAGAGAAGAGACCCAGTACTTC
many	TRBV7-2	.	TRBJ1-5	CASSTRAGNQPQHF	TGTGCCAGCAGCACTAGGGCAGGCAATCAGCCCCAGCATTTT
.	TRBV7-2	.	TRBJ2-1	CASSLVGISYNEQFF	TGTGCCAGCAGCTTAGTAGGTATTTCCTACAATGAGCAGTTCTTC
few	TRBV7-9	TRBD1	TRBJ2-1	CASSPSGGSEQFF	TGTGCCAGCAGCCCTTCAGGGGGCAGTGAGCAGTTCTTC
.	TRBV3-1	.	TRBJ1-1	CASSQAVMNTEAFF	TGTGCCAGCAGCCAAGCGGTCATGAACACTGAAGCTTTCTTT
.	TRBV6-6	TRBD1	TRBJ1-1	CASSYLGQGVVNTEAFF	TGTGCCAGCAGTTACTTGGGACAGGGGGTAGTGAACACTGAAGCTTTCTTT
.	TRBV12-3/TRBV12-4	.	TRBJ2-7	CASRETGGGYEQYF	TGTGCCAGCAGAGAGACCGGCGGAGGATACGAGCAGTACTTC
.	TRBV6-1	TRBD1	TRBJ2-5	CARSEAPSGQGTLQETQYF	TGTGCCCGCAGTGAAGCGCCAAGTGGACAGGGGACCCTCCAAGAGACCCAGTACTTC
.	TRBV9	.	TRBJ2-7	CASSVDSSGAYEQYF	TGTGCCAGCAGCGTAGATAGTAGTGGGGCCTACGAGCAGTACTTC
.	TRBV7-8	.	TRBJ1-1	CASSPTPLGSMNTEAFF	TGTGCCAGCAGCCCCACCCCTTTGGGCAGCATGAACACTGAAGCTTTCTTT
few	TRBV24-1	TRBD1	TRBJ2-3	CAVHRGSTDTQYF	TGTGCCGTTCACAGGGGGAGCACAGATACGCAGTATTTT
few	TRBV6-2/TRBV6-3	.	TRBJ2-1	CASILPGTSNEQFF	TGTGCCAGCATCCTTCCCGGGACTTCTAATGAGCAGTTCTTC
.	TRBV5-6	TRBD1	TRBJ2-7	CASSSGTGTRYEQYF	TGTGCCAGCAGCTCGGGGACAGGAACTCGCTACGAGCAGTACTTC
.	TRBV11-1	.	TRBJ2-1	CASSLMIHNEQFF	TGTGCCAGCAGCTTAATGATTCACAATGAGCAGTTCTTC
few	TRBV5-1	.	TRBJ1-1	CASSLDTINTEAFF	TGCGCCAGCAGCTTGGACACGATAAACACTGAAGCTTTCTTT
.	TRBV5-1	.	TRBJ1-6	CASSLVSQSSYNSPLHF	TGCGCCAGCAGCTTGGTGAGCCAGAGCTCCTATAATTCACCCCTCCACTTT
few	TRBV4-3	TRBD1	TRBJ1-2	CASSQAGQRANYGYTF	TGCGCCAGCAGCCAAGCGGGACAGCGAGCTAACTATGGCTACACCTTC
.	TRBV6-2/TRBV6-3	TRBD2	TRBJ2-7	CASSLAGGVKEQYF	TGTGCCAGCAGTCTCGCGGGAGGCGTTAAGGAACAGTACTTC
many	TRBV12-3/TRBV12-4	.	TRBJ2-3	CASGRGAGTDTQYF	TGTGCCAGCGGTAGAGGGGCCGGCACAGATACGCAGTATTTT
few	TRBV7-9	TRBD2	TRBJ2-2	CASSLSGLAGHTGELFF	TGTGCCAGCAGCCTGAGCGGGCTAGCGGGACATACCGGGGAGCTGTTTTTT
.	TRBV4-3	TRBD1	TRBJ2-2	CASSIRWTGTNTGELFF	TGCGCCAGCAGCATCCGATGGACAGGGACGAACACCGGGGAGCTGTTTTTT
.	TRBV3-1	.	TRBJ2-2	CASSQDIRWGAGELFF	TGTGCCAGCAGCCAAGATATCCGCTGGGGCGCCGGGGAGCTGTTTTTT
once	TRBV12-3/TRBV12-4	.	TRBJ2-4	CASTLQLAKNIQYF	TGTGCCAGCACCCTACAGTTAGCCAAAAACATTCAGTACTTC
.	TRBV20-1	.	TRBJ2-5	CSARIGETQYF	TGCAGTGCTAGGATAGGCGAGACCCAGTACTTC
.	TRBV9	.	TRBJ2-1	CASSVYRGGSYNEQFF	TGTGCCAGCAGCGTTTACAGGGGAGGCTCCTACAATGAGCAGTTCTTC